These 21 T cell receptor beta chains were all obtained from the same sample, sequenced in a study of type 1 and type 2 diabetes patients. The PCR template was genomic DNA. Multiplex PCR with 30 forward and 13 reverse primers amplified the TCR beta CDR3. TCRdb fed the multiplex PCR reads into MiXCR, producing one record per CDR3 protein. This sample carries fewer than 300,000 distinct CDR3 sequences, more than 40% of them seen once, and the ten largest clones take around 15%. Material: peripheral blood mononuclear cells (PBMCs). The receptors were sampled from a man younger than 35 with type 2 diabetes.

This sequence joins TRBV4-2 and TRBJ2-2; D assignment may be TRBD1 or TRBD2 (6 bases each). The CDR3 sequence is 16 residues long. Germline lookup yields CDR1 LGHNA and CDR2 YNFKEQ. Trimming stripped 2 bases from V and 7 bases from J, with 17 bases between. This chain's CDR3 is CASSQSSGAAVGELFF. CDR3 sequence (DNA): TGTGCCAGCAGCCAATCTTCGGGGGCCGCGGTCGGGGAGCTGTTTTTT.

This sequence joins TRBV6-5 and TRBJ2-2, with D possibly called TRBD1 or TRBD2 (6 bases each). This CDR3 contains 16 residues. Germline-derived CDR1 and CDR2 are MNHEY and SVGAGI. The ends were cut back, 2 bases at V and 3 bases at J, with 13 bases in the middle. The CDR3 loop is CASSYGGPGYTGELFF. DNA for the CDR3: TGTGCCAGCAGTTACGGGGGGCCCGGTTACACCGGGGAGCTGTTTTTT.

There are many counts of this clonotype. V and J are TRBV2 and TRBJ1-2; maybe TRBD1 (5 bases). Germline lookup yields CDR1 SNHLY and CDR2 FYNNEI. The germline V and J ends were trimmed by 6 bases and 8 bases, with 16 bases remaining between them. The CDR3 runs 13 residues. DNA of the CDR3: TGTGCCAGCAGGCCGGGACCGCGGATGGGCTACACCTTC. Its protein is CASRPGPRMGYTF.

The chain links TRBV18 to TRBJ1-2; D gene ambiguous. CDR3 length: 16 amino acids. V dropped 0 bases and J dropped 3 bases, with 14 bases sitting between them. Germline-derived CDR1 and CDR2 are KGHSH and LQKENI. The CDR3 here is CASSPPAGRGDYGYTF. CDR3 coding DNA: TGTGCCAGCTCACCACCGGCAGGTCGTGGGGACTATGGCTACACCTTC.

The J gene is TRBJ1-2, the V gene TRBV10-1; 10 bases fit TRBD1. Unmatched junction bases numbered 19, after V lost 10 bases and J lost 2 bases. The CDR3 loop spans 18 amino acids. Germline V gene data show CDR1 as WNHNN and CDR2 as SYGVQD (reference sequence). Here the CDR3 DNA reads TGCGCCATCCCACTGCCGATCGGGACAGGGGCCTCAAACTATGGCTACACCTTC. As protein: CAIPLPIGTGASNYGYTF.

This clonotype was observed a few times. The chain recombines TRBV5-1 with TRBJ1-1; D remains unclear. The CDR3 runs to 13 residues. V was pared by 6 bases and J by 1 base, with 10 bases between. In germline, CDR1 is SGHRS, CDR2 YFSETQ. The CDR3 DNA follows: TGCGCCAGCAAGGCCGGAGGGAACACTGAAGCTTTCTTT. The encoded protein is CASKAGGNTEAFF. Together with reference TRBV5-1 and TRBJ1-1, the CDR3 gives the full variable domain: KAGVTQTPRYLIKTRGQQVTLSCSPISGHRSVSWYQQTPGQGLQFLFEYFSETQRNKGNFPGRFSGRQFSNSRSEMNVSTLELGDSALYLCASKAGGNTEAFFGQGTRLTVV.

The rearrangement uses TRBV4-1 and TRBJ1-2, with D perhaps matching TRBD1 (5 bases). Between the trimmed V and J ends, which lost 1 base and 0 bases, there was a span of 12 bases. The CDR3 extends over 16 amino acids. Looked up from germline, CDR1 is MGHRA and CDR2 is YSYEKL. CDR3 in DNA: TGCGCCAGCAGCCAAGGTCGGGGACTAACTAACTATGGCTACACCTTC. Translation gives CASSQGRGLTNYGYTF.

This clonotype has more than one count but fewer than ten. The genes are TRBV24-1 and TRBJ2-2; possibly TRBD2 for D (5 bases). This CDR3 has 14 residues. The ends were cut back, 5 bases at V and 1 base at J, with 7 bases in the middle. The germline V gene encodes CDR1 KGHDR and CDR2 SFDVKD. The CDR3 loop reads CATSGERNTGELFF. CDR3 nucleotide sequence: TGTGCCACCAGTGGGGAGCGGAACACCGGGGAGCTGTTTTTT.

CDR3 sequence reads: CASSVEPVRDRDYEQYF. The CDR3 nucleotides are TGTGCCAGCAGCGTAGAGCCCGTCCGGGACAGGGACTACGAGCAGTACTTC. The chain recombines TRBV7-2 with TRBJ2-5; 9 nucleotides match TRBD1. The J call may not be correct, given that the DNA end is closer to TRBJ2-7. Per germline, CDR1 SGHTA and CDR2 FQGNSA. The CDR3 runs to 17 residues.

With regard to this clonotype: Possible read error: a much larger clone is one base away. The chain uses TRBV2 and TRBJ2-7; 7 bases fit TRBD2. CDR3 length: 16 amino acids. CDR1 and CDR2 from the germline V gene are SNHLY and FYNNEI. CDR3 residues: CASSEGRSRGYYEQNF. The CDR3 nucleotides are TGTGCCAGCAGTGAAGGTCGGTCGCGGGGGTACTACGAGCAGAACTTC.

This clonotype was found many times. The CDR3: CASSDGGADTEAFF. DNA for the CDR3: TGTGCCAGCAGTGACGGGGGCGCGGACACTGAAGCTTTCTTT. This chain links TRBV2 with TRBJ1-1; possibly TRBD1 for D (6 bases). The ends were cut back, 3 bases at V and 3 bases at J, with 11 bases in the middle. Germline CDR1 and CDR2: SNHLY and FYNNEI. The CDR3 has 14 residues.

This clonotype was counted at least ten times. The genes are TRBV5-1 and TRBJ2-7; D may match TRBD1 or TRBD2 (5 bases each). Trimming took 5 bases from V and 0 from J, leaving 15 bases between them. The CDR3 is 15 amino acids. Germline-derived CDR1 and CDR2 are SGHRS and YFSETQ. The CDR3 nucleotides are TGCGCCAGCAGGCCGAGGGACGCCTACTCCTACGAGCAGTACTTC. Translation: CASRPRDAYSYEQYF. Full variable domain (missing parts from reference TRBV5-1 and TRBJ2-7): KAGVTQTPRYLIKTRGQQVTLSCSPISGHRSVSWYQQTPGQGLQFLFEYFSETQRNKGNFPGRFSGRQFSNSRSEMNVSTLELGDSALYLCASRPRDAYSYEQYFGPGTRLTVT.

The chain couples TRBV4-1 to TRBJ1-4, with D perhaps TRBD1 (5 bases). Trimming removed 3 bases at V and 4 bases at J, with 12 bases between. The CDR3 runs to 15 residues. Germline values: CDR1 MGHRA, CDR2 YSYEKL. The CDR3 DNA sequence: TGCGCCAGCAGCCAGTCGGGACTCAGTAATGAAAAACTGTTTTTT. Translating gives CASSQSGLSNEKLFF.

Regarding this clonotype: This could be a read error, since a much larger clone is one nucleotide away. This chain joins TRBV19 and TRBJ1-5; no definite D call. The CDR3 spans 14 residues. CDR1 is LNHDA, CDR2 SQIVND, per germline (reference sequence). Trimming shortened V by 8 bases and J by 7 bases, and 18 bases separated the two germline ends. In DNA, the CDR3 is TGTGCCAGTGGCCCTCAGGAGCGGTACCAGCCCCAGCATTTT. As protein: CASGPQERYQPQHF.

This chain links TRBV11-2 with TRBJ2-7, with D perhaps TRBD2 (6 bases). This CDR3 contains 12 residues. Germline-derived CDR1 and CDR2 are SGHAT and FQNNGV. The V gene lost 5 bases and the J gene lost 5 bases, with 10 bases spanning the gap. For the CDR3, the DNA is TGTGCCAGCAGCCAGACTAGGGACGAGCAGTACTTC. Amino acid sequence: CASSQTRDEQYF.

This clonotype was found a few times. This chain links TRBV12-3 or TRBV12-4 with TRBJ1-6; D unresolved. V lost 6 bases, J lost 1 base, and 7 bases lay in between. The CDR3 sequence is 14 residues long. The CDR3: CASSKGSYNSPLHF. CDR3 nucleotide sequence: TGTGCCAGCAGCAAGGGTTCCTATAATTCACCCCTCCACTTT.

CDR3 region: CAISGGDRPFDEQFF. The DNA for the CDR3 is TGTGCCATCTCTGGGGGGGACAGGCCCTTCGATGAGCAGTTCTTC. The gene calls are TRBV10-3 and TRBJ2-1, with D maybe TRBD1 (8 bases). This CDR3 contains 15 residues. Germline V gene sequence: CDR1 ENHRY, CDR2 SYGVKD. Trimming took off 8 bases at V and 8 bases at J, with 22 bases between the two ends.

This clonotype was counted only a few times. The V gene is TRBV2, the J gene TRBJ2-1; possible D gene TRBD2, 7 bases. Germline CDR1 and CDR2: SNHLY and FYNNEI. V gave up 1 base and J gave up 13 bases, with 14 bases separating them. The length of the CDR3 is 13 residues. In nucleotides, the CDR3 is TGTGCCAGCAGTGAAGGGGGGGGCAGTGAACAGTTCTTC. It is translated as CASSEGGGSEQFF.

The chain combines TRBV3-1 with TRBJ2-7; TRBD2 matches 10 bases. V lost 4 bases and J lost 6; bases outside the gene matches: 9. Per the germline V gene, CDR1 is LGHDT and CDR2 is YNNKEL (reference sequence). The CDR3 extends over 15 amino acids. CDR3 in amino acids: CASSPQREGRGEQYF. CDR3 nucleotide sequence: TGTGCCAGCAGCCCTCAGCGGGAGGGCCGGGGCGAGCAGTACTTC.

This chain joins TRBV5-1 and TRBJ2-7; 7 bases agree with TRBD1. Germline trimming cut 4 bases from V and 2 bases from J; bases unmatched to any gene: 15. CDR1 is SGHRS, CDR2 YFSETQ, per germline. CDR3 length: 17 amino acids. CDR3 loop: CASSPSSPGQRAYEQYF. CDR3 nucleotide sequence: TGCGCCAGCAGCCCTAGCTCGCCGGGACAGAGGGCCTACGAGCAGTACTTC.

This clonotype was counted between two and nine times. This chain joins TRBV14 and TRBJ2-7; D could derive from TRBD1 or TRBD2 (5 bases each). V was shortened by 3 bases and J by 0 bases, with 12 bases between the two germline ends. The CDR3 consists of 15 residues. Germline-derived CDR1 and CDR2 are SGHDN and FVKESK. CDR3 loop: CASSHRDGLSYEQYF. In nucleotides, the CDR3 is TGTGCCAGCAGCCACCGGGACGGACTCTCCTACGAGCAGTACTTC.